The 23 T cell receptor beta chains in this list originate from one sample, sequenced in a study of blood T cell repertoires in COVID-19. TCRdb's copy holds only in-frame clones and misses some; the assay was immunoSEQ multiplex PCR. This sample has some 90,000 clones; about 89% occur once, and the top ten carry roughly 2.5%. The sample comprised peripheral blood. Receptors originate from a man aged 50-59 years with COVID-19, enrolled during active disease.

In this sample, this clone turned up once. The gene calls are TRBV7-9 and TRBJ1-4; D is ambiguous. CDR3 length equals 17 residues. The germline V gene has CDR1 SEHNR and CDR2 FQNEAQ (reference sequence). V lost 5 bases to trimming and J lost 0 bases, with 16 bases between them. DNA for the CDR3: TGTGCCAGCAGCCCACGCGCAGGAACTGCAACTAATGAAAAACTGTTTTTT. It yields the protein CASSPRAGTATNEKLFF. Full variable domain (missing parts from reference TRBV7-9 and TRBJ1-4): DTGVSQNPRHKITKRGQNVTFRCDPISEHNRLYWYRQTLGQGPEFLTYFQNEAQLEKSRLLSDRFSAERPKGSFSTLEIQRTEQGDSAMYLCASSPRAGTATNEKLFFGSGTQLSVL.

The V and J genes are TRBV7-2 and TRBJ2-7, with 7 bases lining up with TRBD1. The germline gives CDR1 SGHTA, CDR2 FQGNSA. This CDR3 is 14 amino acids long. Unmatched junction bases numbered 8, after V lost 5 bases and J lost 4 bases. The CDR3 DNA is TGTGCCAGCAGCCCCTTAGGGGGCGCATACGAGCAGTACTTC. Translating gives CASSPLGGAYEQYF.

The CDR3 nucleotides are TGTGCCAGCAGCCCCGGGGGCTCCTACAATGAGCAGTTCTTC. It encodes CASSPGGSYNEQFF. The rearrangement joins TRBV7-9 to TRBJ2-1, with D possibly TRBD2 on 6 matching bases. The germline V gene encodes CDR1 SEHNR and CDR2 FQNEAQ (reference sequence). The ends were cut back, 5 bases at V and 0 bases at J, with 8 bases in the middle. The CDR3 spans 14 residues.

The chain employs TRBV19 and TRBJ1-1, with D maybe TRBD1 (6 bases). This CDR3 is 15 amino acids long. Germline CDR1 LNHDA, CDR2 SQIVND (reference sequence). Trimming took 0 bases from V and 5 from J, leaving 13 bases between them. In DNA, the CDR3 is TGTGCCAGTAGTATAGATCGAGGGGGTGGTACTGAAGCTTTCTTT. Amino acids: CASSIDRGGGTEAFF.

The gene calls are TRBV30 and TRBJ2-1; 7 positions agree with TRBD2. Germline-derived CDR1 and CDR2 are GTSNPN and SVGIG (reference sequence). The CDR3 extends over 13 amino acids. Trimming took 2 bases from V and 8 from J; bases not matched to a gene: 6. CDR3 loop: CAWSHLTSDEQFF. As DNA, the CDR3 is TGTGCCTGGAGTCATCTTACTAGCGATGAGCAGTTCTTC.

This clone showed up just once. V and J are TRBV6-1 and TRBJ2-7; possible D gene TRBD1, 5 bases. The germline V and J ends were trimmed by 2 bases and 0 bases, with 14 bases remaining between them. The CDR3 is 16 amino acids. Germline V gene sequence: CDR1 MNHNS, CDR2 SASEGT. CDR3 region: CASSEYSTGLSYEQYF. CDR3 DNA: TGTGCCAGCAGTGAATATAGTACAGGCCTCTCCTACGAGCAGTACTTC.

In DNA, the CDR3 is TGTGCCAGCCGGTATAGGGGACAGGACTACAATGAGCAGTTCTTC. Translating gives CASRYRGQDYNEQFF. The genes are TRBV2 and TRBJ2-1; 8 nucleotides line up with TRBD1. From germline, CDR1 is SNHLY and CDR2 FYNNEI. The ends lost 8 bases at V and 3 bases at J; junction bases unmatched: 9. The CDR3 extends over 15 amino acids.

The chain uses TRBV5-4 and TRBJ2-3; TRBD2 is a possible D gene (5 bases). The CDR3 loop spans 14 amino acids. Trimming left V 3 bases short and J 0 bases short, with 8 bases between. Germline CDR1 SGHNT, CDR2 YYREEE (reference sequence). Here the CDR3 reads CASSSRASTDTQYF. The CDR3 DNA sequence: TGTGCCAGCAGCTCGAGGGCTAGCACAGATACGCAGTATTTT.

This clone was recorded only once. V and J are TRBV6-5 and TRBJ2-3; D is unclear. V dropped 5 bases and J dropped 5 bases, with 5 bases sitting between them. CDR1 is MNHEY, CDR2 SVGAGI, per germline. The CDR3 spans 11 residues. The CDR3 bases are TGTGCCAGCAGTAAACAAGATACGCAGTATTTT. Translation: CASSKQDTQYF.

The count of this clone is one. This rearrangement joins TRBV5-4 to TRBJ2-2; TRBD2 agrees at 13 bases. V trimming: 4 bases; J trimming: 7 bases; junction bases outside the gene matches: 10. Germline CDR1 is SGHNT and CDR2 is YYREEE (reference sequence). CDR3 length: 17 residues. The CDR3 DNA reads as TGTGCCAGCAGCCCACCGGGACTAGCGGGGTCAGGCGGGGAGCTGTTTTTT. It translates to CASSPPGLAGSGGELFF. Filled out from reference TRBV5-4 and TRBJ2-2, the complete variable domain reads ETGVTQSPTHLIKTRGQQVTLRCSSQSGHNTVSWYQQALGQGPQFIFQYYREEENGRGNFPPRFSGLQFPNYSSELNVNALELDDSALYLCASSPPGLAGSGGELFFGEGSRLTVL.

The CDR3 sequence: CACSTGVGQPQHF. The CDR3 DNA reads as TGTGCCTGCTCTACAGGGGTCGGTCAGCCCCAGCATTTT. The chain has TRBV6-5 and TRBJ1-5; TRBD1 aligns across 7 bases. V shed 11 bases, J shed 6 bases, and the junction held 10 bases outside the gene matches. The CDR3 has 13 amino acids. Germline-derived CDR1 and CDR2 are MNHEY and SVGAGI.

The V and J genes are TRBV7-9 and TRBJ1-2; the D gene is possibly TRBD1 (6 bases). CDR1 is SEHNR and CDR2 is FQNEAQ in the germline V gene (reference sequence). Between the trimmed V and J ends, which lost 3 bases and 5 bases, there was a span of 13 bases. This CDR3 is built from 14 residues. CDR3 DNA: TGTGCCAGCAGCTTTGGACAGCCTTTGTATGGCTACACCTTC. Its translation is CASSFGQPLYGYTF.

J is TRBJ2-7 and V is TRBV6-5; possible D gene TRBD2, 6 bases. CDR1 is MNHEY, CDR2 SVGAGI, per germline. The V gene lost 5 bases and the J gene lost 0 bases, with 11 bases spanning the gap. The CDR3 has 14 residues. The CDR3 reads CASSKPTSSYEQYF. CDR3 sequence (DNA): TGTGCCAGCAGTAAGCCGACTAGCTCCTACGAGCAGTACTTC.

The chain couples TRBV9 to TRBJ1-1, with TRBD1 matching 7 bases. Trimming at V came to 2 bases and at J to 0 bases, leaving 4 bases not matched to a gene. Germline CDR1 reads SGDLS; CDR2 reads YYNGEE. The length of the CDR3 is 15 residues. The CDR3 DNA sequence: TGTGCCAGCAGCGTCGGGACAGCGATGAACACTGAAGCTTTCTTT. Translated: CASSVGTAMNTEAFF.

The gene calls are TRBV18 and TRBJ1-2, with 8 bases lining up with TRBD1. The germline CDR1 and CDR2 sequences are KGHSH and LQKENI. Trimming at V came to 4 bases and at J to 5 bases, leaving 15 bases not matched to a gene. CDR3 length equals 17 residues. In nucleotides, the CDR3 is TGTGCCAGCTCACTGGACAGGGTGAGGGGTGCATCGTATGGCTACACCTTC. Protein: CASSLDRVRGASYGYTF.

The V gene is TRBV7-9, the J gene TRBJ1-5, with 7 bases that match TRBD1. The CDR3 totals 12 residues. CDR1 is SEHNR and CDR2 is FQNEAQ in the germline V gene (reference sequence). V lost 5 bases to trimming and J lost 5 bases; unmatched junction nucleotides: 0. The CDR3 protein is CASSDRDQPQHF. The CDR3 bases are TGTGCCAGCAGCGACAGGGATCAGCCCCAGCATTTT.

J is TRBJ2-1 and V is TRBV6-2 or TRBV6-3; possibly TRBD2 for D (5 bases). Germline-derived CDR1 and CDR2 are MNHEY and SVGEGT. Trimming pared 2 bases from V and 13 bases from J, leaving 12 bases between. This CDR3 has 12 residues. CDR3 amino acids: CASSYREHSQFF. The CDR3 DNA reads as TGTGCCAGCAGTTACAGGGAGCACTCCCAGTTCTTC.

CDR3 amino acids: CSASPGGQGPDTQYF. CDR3 nucleotide sequence: TGCAGTGCTAGTCCGGGGGGACAGGGGCCAGATACGCAGTATTTT. The chain recombines TRBV20-1 with TRBJ2-3; 10 bases line up with TRBD1. The CDR3 spans 15 residues. V lost 3 bases, J lost 4 bases, and 7 bases stayed unmatched. CDR1 is DFQATT, CDR2 SNEGSKA, per germline (reference sequence).

The chain combines TRBV12-5 with TRBJ1-1, with unresolved D. This CDR3 contains 16 residues. The ends were cut back, 4 bases at V and 3 bases at J, with 18 bases in the middle. CDR1 and CDR2 (germline): LGHNT, FRNRAP. CDR3 amino acids: CASGSGAMGLDTEAFF. CDR3 coding DNA: TGTGCTAGTGGTTCCGGTGCCATGGGCCTCGACACTGAAGCTTTCTTT.

DNA of the CDR3: TGTGCCTGGAGTCCTCGAACGCAGGGGTTTGGGAACACTGAAGCTTTCTTT. Protein sequence: CAWSPRTQGFGNTEAFF. J is TRBJ1-1 and V is TRBV30, with D tentatively TRBD1 (6 bases). Germline V gene data show CDR1 as GTSNPN and CDR2 as SVGIG (reference sequence). Trimming removed 2 bases from V and 1 base from J, with 20 bases in between. The CDR3 runs 17 residues.

The rearrangement links TRBV7-3 to TRBJ1-1; a weak D match, TRBD1 (6 bases). CDR1 SGHTA and CDR2 FQGTGA come from the germline V gene. Trimming took off 5 bases at V and 1 base at J, with 14 bases between the two ends. The CDR3 loop spans 15 amino acids. The CDR3 loop reads CASSPNGTPNTEAFF. CDR3 coding DNA: TGTGCCAGCAGCCCCAACGGGACACCGAACACTGAAGCTTTCTTT.

The chain carries TRBV30 and TRBJ2-5; 10 positions match TRBD2. CDR1 GTSNPN and CDR2 SVGIG come from the germline V gene (reference sequence). CDR3 length: 16 amino acids. Losses at the gene ends were 3 bases for V and 1 base for J; bases not matched to a gene: 8. In nucleotides, the CDR3 is TGTGCCTGGAGCCCAGGACTAGCGGAGTCCCAAGAGACCCAGTACTTC. It is translated as CAWSPGLAESQETQYF.

V is TRBV10-2 and J is TRBJ1-6, with 11 bases that match TRBD1. CDR1 and CDR2 (germline): WSHSY, SAAADI. With V trimmed by 4 bases and J by 9 bases, 5 bases remained unmatched. The CDR3 has 15 residues. Written as DNA, the CDR3 is TGCGCCAGCAGTGCCACCGGGACAGGGGGTTCACCCCTCCACTTT. Amino acid sequence: CASSATGTGGSPLHF.